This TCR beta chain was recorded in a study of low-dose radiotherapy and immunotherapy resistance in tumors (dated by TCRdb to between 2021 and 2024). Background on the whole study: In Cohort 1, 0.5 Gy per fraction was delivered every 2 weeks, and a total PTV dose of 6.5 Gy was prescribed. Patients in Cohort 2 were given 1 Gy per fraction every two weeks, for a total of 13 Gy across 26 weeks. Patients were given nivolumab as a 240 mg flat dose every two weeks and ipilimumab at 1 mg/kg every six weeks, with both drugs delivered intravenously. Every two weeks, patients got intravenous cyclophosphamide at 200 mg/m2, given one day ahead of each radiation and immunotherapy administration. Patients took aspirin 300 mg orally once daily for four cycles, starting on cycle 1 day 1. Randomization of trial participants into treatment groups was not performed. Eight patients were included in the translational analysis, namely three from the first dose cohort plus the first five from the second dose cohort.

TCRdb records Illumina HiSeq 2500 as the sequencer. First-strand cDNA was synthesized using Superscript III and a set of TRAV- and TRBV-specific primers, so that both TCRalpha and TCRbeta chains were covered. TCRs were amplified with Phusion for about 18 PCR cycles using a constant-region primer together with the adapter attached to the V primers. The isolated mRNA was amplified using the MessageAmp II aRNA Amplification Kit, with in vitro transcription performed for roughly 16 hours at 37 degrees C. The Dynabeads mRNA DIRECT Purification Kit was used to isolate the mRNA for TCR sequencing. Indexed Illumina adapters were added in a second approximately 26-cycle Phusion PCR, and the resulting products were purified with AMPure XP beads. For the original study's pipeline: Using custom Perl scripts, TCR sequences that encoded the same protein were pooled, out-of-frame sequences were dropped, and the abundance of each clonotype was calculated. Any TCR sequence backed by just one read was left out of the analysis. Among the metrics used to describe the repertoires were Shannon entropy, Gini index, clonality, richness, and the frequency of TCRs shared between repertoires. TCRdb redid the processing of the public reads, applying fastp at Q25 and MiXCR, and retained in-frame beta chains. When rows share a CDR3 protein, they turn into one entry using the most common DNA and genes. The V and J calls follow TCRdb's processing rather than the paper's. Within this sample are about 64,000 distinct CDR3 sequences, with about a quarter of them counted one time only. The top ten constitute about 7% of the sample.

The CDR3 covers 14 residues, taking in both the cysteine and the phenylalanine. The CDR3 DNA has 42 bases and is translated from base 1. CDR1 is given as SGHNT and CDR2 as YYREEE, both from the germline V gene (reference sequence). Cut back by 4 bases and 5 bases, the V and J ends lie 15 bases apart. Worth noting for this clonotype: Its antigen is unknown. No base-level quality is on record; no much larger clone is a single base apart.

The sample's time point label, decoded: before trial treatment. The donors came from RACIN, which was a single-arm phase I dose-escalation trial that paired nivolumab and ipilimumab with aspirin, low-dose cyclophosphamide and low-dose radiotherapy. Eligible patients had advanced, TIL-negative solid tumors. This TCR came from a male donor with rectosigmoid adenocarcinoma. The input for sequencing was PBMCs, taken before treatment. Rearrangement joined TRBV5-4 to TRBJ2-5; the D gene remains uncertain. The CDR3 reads CASSPATVQETQYF. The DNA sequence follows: TGTGCCAGCAGCCCGGCGACCGTACAGGAGACCCAGTACTTC. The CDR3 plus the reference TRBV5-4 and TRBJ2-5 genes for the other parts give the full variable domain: ETGVTQSPTHLIKTRGQQVTLRCSSQSGHNTVSWYQQALGQGPQFIFQYYREEENGRGNFPPRFSGLQFPNYSSELNVNALELDDSALYLCASSPATVQETQYFGPGTRLLVL.